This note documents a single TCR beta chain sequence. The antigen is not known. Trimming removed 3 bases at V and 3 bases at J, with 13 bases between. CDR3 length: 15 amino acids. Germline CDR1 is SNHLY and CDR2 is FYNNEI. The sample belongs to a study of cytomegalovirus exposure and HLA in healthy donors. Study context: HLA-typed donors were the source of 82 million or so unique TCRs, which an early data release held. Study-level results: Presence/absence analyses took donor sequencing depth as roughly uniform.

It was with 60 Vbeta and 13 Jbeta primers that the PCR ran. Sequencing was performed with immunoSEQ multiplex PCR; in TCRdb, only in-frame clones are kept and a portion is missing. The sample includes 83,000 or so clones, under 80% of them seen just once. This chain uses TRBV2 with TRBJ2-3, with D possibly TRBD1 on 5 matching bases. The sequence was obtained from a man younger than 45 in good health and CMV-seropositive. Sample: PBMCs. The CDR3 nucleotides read TGTGCCAGCAGTGAGGGCAGGGTGAGGACAGATACGCAGTATTTT. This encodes CASSEGRVRTDTQYF.